These 5 T cell receptor beta chains were all obtained from the same sample, sequenced in a study of T-cell memory formation after mild COVID-19. MiXCR, applied by TCRdb to the 5' RACE reads, yields one record per CDR3 protein. The sample has hundreds of thousands of distinct CDR3 sequences; just over 20% are singletons. Sequenced material: PBMCs or a T cell subset sorted from them (not recorded which). Every receptor here comes from an adult woman who had mild COVID-19 (a few samples of this study predate the infection). Cell type and time point are not known.

This clonotype has just a few counts. The J gene is TRBJ2-2, the V gene TRBV25-1, with no clear D. This CDR3 has 15 amino acids. Looked up from germline, CDR1 is MGHDK and CDR2 is SYGVNS. Trimming shortened V by 2 bases and J by 0 bases, and 7 bases separated the two germline ends. CDR3 coding DNA: TGTGCCAGCAGTGAAACCGGCGCGAACACCGGGGAGCTGTTTTTT. Residues: CASSETGANTGELFF.

This clonotype was found once. The chain has TRBV12-3 or TRBV12-4 and TRBJ2-1, with D tentatively TRBD1 or TRBD2 (5 bases each). The CDR3 is 17 amino acids. V was pared by 3 bases and J by 6 bases, with 21 bases between. CDR3 sequence (DNA): TGTGCCAGCAGTTTCGGGGCGGCGAGCGCGAGGGCCAATGAGCAGTTCTTC. Amino acid sequence: CASSFGAASARANEQFF.

This clonotype was found a few times. The V call is TRBV12-3 or TRBV12-4, the J call TRBJ2-3, with 11 nucleotides matching TRBD2. The CDR3 loop spans 16 amino acids. Losses at the gene ends were 6 bases for V and 4 bases for J; bases not matched to a gene: 9. The CDR3 DNA is TGTGCCAGCAGCCGGTTAGCGGGGGGGCTGGCAGATACGCAGTATTTT. This encodes CASSRLAGGLADTQYF.

In its sample, this clonotype was seen a few times. This chain links TRBV7-9 with TRBJ1-5; 7 positions agree with TRBD1. Germline CDR1 SEHNR, CDR2 FQNEAQ (reference sequence). The CDR3 runs to 15 residues. The V and J ends lost 5 bases and 2 bases, in that order; junction bases with no gene match: 6. CDR3 sequence (DNA): TGTGCCAGCAGCACCGAGACAGGGCGCAATCAGCCCCAGCATTTT. Translation: CASSTETGRNQPQHF.

V usage is TRBV25-1 and J usage is TRBJ1-2, with 8 bases fitting TRBD1. After removal of 4 bases from V and 9 bases from J, the junction contained 4 bases not matched to a gene. CDR1 is MGHDK and CDR2 is SYGVNS in the germline V gene. The CDR3 length is 12 residues. In nucleotides, the CDR3 is TGTGCCAGCAGTGTTGGACAGGGTCGCTACACCTTC. Residues: CASSVGQGRYTF.